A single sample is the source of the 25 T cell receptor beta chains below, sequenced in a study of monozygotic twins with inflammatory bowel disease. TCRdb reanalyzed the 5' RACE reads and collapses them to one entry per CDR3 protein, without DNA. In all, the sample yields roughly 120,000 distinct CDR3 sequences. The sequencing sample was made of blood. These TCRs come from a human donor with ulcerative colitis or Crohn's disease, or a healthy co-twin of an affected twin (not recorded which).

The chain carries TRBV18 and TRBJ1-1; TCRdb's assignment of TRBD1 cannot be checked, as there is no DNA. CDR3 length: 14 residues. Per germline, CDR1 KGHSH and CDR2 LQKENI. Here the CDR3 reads CASSPQRTGSEAFF.

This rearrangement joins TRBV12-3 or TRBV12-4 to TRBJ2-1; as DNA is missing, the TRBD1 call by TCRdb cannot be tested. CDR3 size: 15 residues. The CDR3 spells CASSSGTGLYNEQFF.

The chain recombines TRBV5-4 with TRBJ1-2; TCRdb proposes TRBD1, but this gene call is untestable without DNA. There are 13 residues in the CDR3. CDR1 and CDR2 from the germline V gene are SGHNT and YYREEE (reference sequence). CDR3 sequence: CASSLVSGGRYTF.

This CDR3 reads CASSLDQTEQYF. The chain uses TRBV7-2 and TRBJ2-7. The CDR3 is 12 residues long. Germline V gene data show CDR1 as SGHTA and CDR2 as FQGNSA.

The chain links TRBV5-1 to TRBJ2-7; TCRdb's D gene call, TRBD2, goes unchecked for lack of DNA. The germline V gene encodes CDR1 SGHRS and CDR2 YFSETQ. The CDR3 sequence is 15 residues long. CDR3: CASSRREGDSYEQYF.

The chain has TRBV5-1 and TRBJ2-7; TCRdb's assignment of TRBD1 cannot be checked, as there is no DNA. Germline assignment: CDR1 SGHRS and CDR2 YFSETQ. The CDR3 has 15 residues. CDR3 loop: CASSLDGQGAREQYF.

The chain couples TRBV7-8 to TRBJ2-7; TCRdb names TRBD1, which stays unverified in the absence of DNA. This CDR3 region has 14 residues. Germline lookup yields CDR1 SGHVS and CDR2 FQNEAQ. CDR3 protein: CASSTFPISYEQYF.

Here the CDR3 reads CASRRLGFNYGYTF. This sequence joins TRBV28 and TRBJ1-2. This CDR3 contains 14 residues. CDR1 and CDR2 from the germline V gene are MDHEN and SYDVKM.

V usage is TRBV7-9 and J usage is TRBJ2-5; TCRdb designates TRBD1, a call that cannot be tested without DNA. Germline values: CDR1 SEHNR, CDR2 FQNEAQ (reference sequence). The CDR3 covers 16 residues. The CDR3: CASSLMVNREQETQYF. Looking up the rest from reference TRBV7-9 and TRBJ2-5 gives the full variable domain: DTGVSQNPRHKITKRGQNVTFRCDPISEHNRLYWYRQTLGQGPEFLTYFQNEAQLEKSRLLSDRFSAERPKGSFSTLEIQRTEQGDSAMYLCASSLMVNREQETQYFGPGTRLLVL.

The CDR3 spells CASSFWREGRDKNIQYF. The V gene is TRBV28, the J gene TRBJ2-4; TCRdb returns TRBD2, unconfirmable since there is no DNA. This CDR3 is built from 17 residues. The V gene's germline CDR1 is MDHEN and CDR2 SYDVKM.

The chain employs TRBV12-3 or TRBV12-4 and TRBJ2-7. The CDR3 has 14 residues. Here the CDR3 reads CASSFVQPTNEQYF.

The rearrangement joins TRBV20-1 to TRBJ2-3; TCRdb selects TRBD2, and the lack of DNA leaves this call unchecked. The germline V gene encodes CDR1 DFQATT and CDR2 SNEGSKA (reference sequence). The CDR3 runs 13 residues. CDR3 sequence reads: CSASPSGTDTQYF.

The CDR3 sequence: CASSSTGTDFVLTF. The V and J genes are TRBV5-1 and TRBJ2-6; the TRBD1 assignment by TCRdb is unverifiable without DNA. CDR3 length: 14 amino acids. Germline lookup yields CDR1 SGHRS and CDR2 YFSETQ.

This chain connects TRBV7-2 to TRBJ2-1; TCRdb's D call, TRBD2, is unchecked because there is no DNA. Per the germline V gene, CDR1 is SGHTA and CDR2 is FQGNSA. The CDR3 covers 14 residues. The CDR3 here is CASSPPALHNEQFF. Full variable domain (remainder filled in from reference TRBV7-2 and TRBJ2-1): GAGVSQSPSNKVTEKGKDVELRCDPISGHTALYWYRQSLGQGLEFLIYFQGNSAPDKSGLPSDRFSAERTGGSVSTLTIQRTQQEDSAVYLCASSPPALHNEQFFGPGTRLTVL.

CDR3 sequence: CSARVPAGVAYEQYF. The rearrangement joins TRBV20-1 to TRBJ2-7. There are 15 residues in the CDR3. In germline, CDR1 is DFQATT, CDR2 SNEGSKA (reference sequence).

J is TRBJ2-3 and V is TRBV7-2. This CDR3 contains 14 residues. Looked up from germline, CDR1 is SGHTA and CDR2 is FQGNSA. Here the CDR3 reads CASSLESSTDTQYF.

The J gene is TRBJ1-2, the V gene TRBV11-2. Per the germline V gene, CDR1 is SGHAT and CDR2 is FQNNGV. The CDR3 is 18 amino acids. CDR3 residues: CASSLVTVRAIANYGYTF.

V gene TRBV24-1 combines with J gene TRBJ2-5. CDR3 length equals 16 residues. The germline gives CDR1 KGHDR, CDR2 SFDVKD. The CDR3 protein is CATKRAASGYQETQYF.

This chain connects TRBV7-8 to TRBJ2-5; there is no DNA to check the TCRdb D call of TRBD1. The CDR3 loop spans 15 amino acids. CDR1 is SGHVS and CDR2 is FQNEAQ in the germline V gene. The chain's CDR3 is CASSFLGGRGETQYF.

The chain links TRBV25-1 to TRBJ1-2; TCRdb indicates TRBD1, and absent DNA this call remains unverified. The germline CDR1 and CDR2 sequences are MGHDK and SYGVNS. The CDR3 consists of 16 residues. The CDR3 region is CASSEPWTRRRNGYTF.

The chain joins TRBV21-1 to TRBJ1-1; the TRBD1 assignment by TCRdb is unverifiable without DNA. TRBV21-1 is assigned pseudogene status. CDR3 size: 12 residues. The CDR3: CASSKVRGEAFF.

CDR3: CASSPAVSVGGEQFF. The V gene is TRBV2, the J gene TRBJ2-1; the D call from TCRdb, TRBD1, cannot be confirmed without DNA. Germline-derived CDR1 and CDR2 are SNHLY and FYNNEI. The CDR3 sequence is 15 residues long. Full variable domain (rest looked up from reference TRBV2 and TRBJ2-1): EPEVTQTPSHQVTQMGQEVILRCVPISNHLYFYWYRQILGQKVEFLVSFYNNEISEKSEIFDDQFSVERPDGSNFTLKIRSTKLEDSAMYFCASSPAVSVGGEQFFGPGTRLTVL.

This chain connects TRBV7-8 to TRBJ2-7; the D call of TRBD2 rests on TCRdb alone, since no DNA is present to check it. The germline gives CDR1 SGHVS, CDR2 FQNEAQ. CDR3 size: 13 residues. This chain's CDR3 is CASSSLVAREQYF.

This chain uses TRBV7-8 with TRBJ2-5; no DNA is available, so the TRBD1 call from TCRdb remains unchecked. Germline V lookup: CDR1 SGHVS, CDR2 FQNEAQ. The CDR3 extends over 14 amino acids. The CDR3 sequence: CASSPRQGRETQYF.

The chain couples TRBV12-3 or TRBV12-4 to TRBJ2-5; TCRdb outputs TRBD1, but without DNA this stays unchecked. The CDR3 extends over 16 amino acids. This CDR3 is CASSLGGGRAKETQYF.